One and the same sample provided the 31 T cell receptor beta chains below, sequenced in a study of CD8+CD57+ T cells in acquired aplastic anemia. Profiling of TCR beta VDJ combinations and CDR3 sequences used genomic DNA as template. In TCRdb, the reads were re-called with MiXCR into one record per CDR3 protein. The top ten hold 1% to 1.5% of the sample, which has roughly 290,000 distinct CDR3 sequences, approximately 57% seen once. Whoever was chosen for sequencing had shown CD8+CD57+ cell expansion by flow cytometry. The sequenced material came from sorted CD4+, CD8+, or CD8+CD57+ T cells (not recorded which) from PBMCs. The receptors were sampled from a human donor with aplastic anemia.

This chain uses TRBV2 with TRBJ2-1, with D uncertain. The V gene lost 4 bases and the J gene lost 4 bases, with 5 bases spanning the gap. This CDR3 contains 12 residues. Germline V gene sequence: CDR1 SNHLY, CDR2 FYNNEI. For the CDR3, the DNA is TGTGCCAGCAGTGTCAGGTACAATGAGCAGTTCTTC. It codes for CASSVRYNEQFF.

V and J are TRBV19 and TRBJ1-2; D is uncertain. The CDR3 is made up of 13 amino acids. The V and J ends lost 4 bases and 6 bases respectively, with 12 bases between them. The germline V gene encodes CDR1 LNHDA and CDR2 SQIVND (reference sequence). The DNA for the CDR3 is TGTGCCAGTAGTACACAAGCTGTTCATGGCTACACCTTC. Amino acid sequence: CASSTQAVHGYTF.

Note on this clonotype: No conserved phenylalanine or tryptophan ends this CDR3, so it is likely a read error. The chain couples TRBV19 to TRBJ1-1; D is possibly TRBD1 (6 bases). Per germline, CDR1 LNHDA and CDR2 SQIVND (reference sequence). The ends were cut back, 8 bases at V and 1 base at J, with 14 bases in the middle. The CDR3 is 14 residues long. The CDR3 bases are TGTGCCAGTGCCATCGGACAGACGAACACTGAAGCTTTCTCT. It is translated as CASAIGQTNTEAFS.

CDR3 loop: CASSDRQYNQPQHF. CDR3 DNA: TGTGCCAGCAGTGACCGACAGTATAATCAGCCCCAGCATTTT. The chain combines TRBV7-9 with TRBJ1-5; a possible D gene is TRBD1 (5 bases). Looked up from germline, CDR1 is SEHNR and CDR2 is FQNEAQ (reference sequence). The CDR3 is made up of 14 amino acids. Trimming left V 6 bases short and J 4 bases short, with 13 bases between.

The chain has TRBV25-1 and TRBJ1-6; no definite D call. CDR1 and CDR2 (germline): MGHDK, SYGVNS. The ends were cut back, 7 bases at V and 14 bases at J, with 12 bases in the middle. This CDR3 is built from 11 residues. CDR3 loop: CASTLNAALHF. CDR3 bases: TGTGCCAGCACTCTTAATGCGGCCCTCCACTTT.

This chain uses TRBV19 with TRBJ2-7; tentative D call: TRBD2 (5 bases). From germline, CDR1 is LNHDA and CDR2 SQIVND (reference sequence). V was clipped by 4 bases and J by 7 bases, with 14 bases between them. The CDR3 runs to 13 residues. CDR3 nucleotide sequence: TGTGCCAGTAGTACCACGACTAAAGAAGAGCAGTACTTC. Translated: CASSTTTKEEQYF.

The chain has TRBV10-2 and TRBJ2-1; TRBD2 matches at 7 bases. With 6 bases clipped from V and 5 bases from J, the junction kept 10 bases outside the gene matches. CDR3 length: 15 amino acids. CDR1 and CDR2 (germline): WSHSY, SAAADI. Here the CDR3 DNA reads TGCGCCAGCAGAGAAGGAGCTAGCGGCAACAATGAGCAGTTCTTC. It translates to CASREGASGNNEQFF.

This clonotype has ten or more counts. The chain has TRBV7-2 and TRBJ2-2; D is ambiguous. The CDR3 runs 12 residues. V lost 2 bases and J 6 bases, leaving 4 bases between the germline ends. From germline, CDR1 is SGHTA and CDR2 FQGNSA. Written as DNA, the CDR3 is TGTGCCAGCAGCTTACAGTCCGGGGAGCTGTTTTTT. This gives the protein CASSLQSGELFF. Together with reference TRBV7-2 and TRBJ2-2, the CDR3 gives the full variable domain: GAGVSQSPSNKVTEKGKDVELRCDPISGHTALYWYRQSLGQGLEFLIYFQGNSAPDKSGLPSDRFSAERTGGSVSTLTIQRTQQEDSAVYLCASSLQSGELFFGEGSRLTVL.

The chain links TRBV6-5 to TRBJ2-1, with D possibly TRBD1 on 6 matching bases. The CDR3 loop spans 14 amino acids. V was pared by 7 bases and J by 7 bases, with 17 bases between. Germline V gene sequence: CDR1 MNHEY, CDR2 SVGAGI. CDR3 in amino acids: CASNPLGAGNEQFF. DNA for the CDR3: TGTGCCAGCAACCCATTGGGGGCAGGGAATGAGCAGTTCTTC.

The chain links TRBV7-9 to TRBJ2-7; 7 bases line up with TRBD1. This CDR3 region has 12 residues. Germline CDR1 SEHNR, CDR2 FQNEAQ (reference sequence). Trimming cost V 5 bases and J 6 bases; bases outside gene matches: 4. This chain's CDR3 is CASSHYRGEQYF. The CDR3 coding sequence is TGTGCCAGCAGCCACTACAGGGGCGAGCAGTACTTC.

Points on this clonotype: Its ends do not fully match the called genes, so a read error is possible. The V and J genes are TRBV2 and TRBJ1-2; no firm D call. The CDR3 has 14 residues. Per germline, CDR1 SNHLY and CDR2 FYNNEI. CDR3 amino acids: CASSVLVRNCGYTF. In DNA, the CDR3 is TGTGCCAGCAGCGTATTGGTGAGAAACTGTGGCTACACCTTC.

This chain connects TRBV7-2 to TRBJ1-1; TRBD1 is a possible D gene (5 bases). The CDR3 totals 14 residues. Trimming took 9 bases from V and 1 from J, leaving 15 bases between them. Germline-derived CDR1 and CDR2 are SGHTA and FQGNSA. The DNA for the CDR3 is TGTGCCAGTAGTTCGAGGGGCCCGAACACTGAAGCTTTCTTT. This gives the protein CASSSRGPNTEAFF.

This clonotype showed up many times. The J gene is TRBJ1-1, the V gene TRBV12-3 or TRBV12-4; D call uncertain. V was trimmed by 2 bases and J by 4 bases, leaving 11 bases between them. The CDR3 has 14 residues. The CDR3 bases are TGTGCCAGCAGTTTATCCTCCTCATCCACTGAAGCTTTCTTT. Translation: CASSLSSSSTEAFF.

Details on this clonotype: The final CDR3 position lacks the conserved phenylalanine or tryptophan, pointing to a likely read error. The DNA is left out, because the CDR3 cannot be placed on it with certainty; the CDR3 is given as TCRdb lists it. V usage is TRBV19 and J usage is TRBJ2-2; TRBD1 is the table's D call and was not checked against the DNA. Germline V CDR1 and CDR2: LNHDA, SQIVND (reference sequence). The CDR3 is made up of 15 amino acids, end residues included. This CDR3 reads CASSRGQGKHRGAVV.

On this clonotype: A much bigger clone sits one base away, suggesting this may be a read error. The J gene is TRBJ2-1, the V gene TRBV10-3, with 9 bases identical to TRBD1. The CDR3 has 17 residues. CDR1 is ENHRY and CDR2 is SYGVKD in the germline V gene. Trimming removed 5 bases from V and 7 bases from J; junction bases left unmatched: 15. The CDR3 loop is CAISYSGSGTGLNEQFF. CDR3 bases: TGTGCCATCAGTTACTCGGGGAGTGGGACAGGGCTAAATGAGCAGTTCTTC.

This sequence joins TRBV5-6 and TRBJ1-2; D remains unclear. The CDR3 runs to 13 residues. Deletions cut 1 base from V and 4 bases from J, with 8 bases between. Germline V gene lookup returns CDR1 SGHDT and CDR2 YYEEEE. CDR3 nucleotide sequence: TGTGCCAGCAGCTTGACACAGCTCTATGGCTACACCTTC. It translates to CASSLTQLYGYTF.

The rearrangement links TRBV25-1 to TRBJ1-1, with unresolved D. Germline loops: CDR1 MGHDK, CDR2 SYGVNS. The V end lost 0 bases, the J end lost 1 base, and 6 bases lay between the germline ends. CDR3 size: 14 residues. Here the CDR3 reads CASSEYSKNTEAFF. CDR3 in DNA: TGTGCCAGCAGTGAATATTCGAAGAACACTGAAGCTTTCTTT.

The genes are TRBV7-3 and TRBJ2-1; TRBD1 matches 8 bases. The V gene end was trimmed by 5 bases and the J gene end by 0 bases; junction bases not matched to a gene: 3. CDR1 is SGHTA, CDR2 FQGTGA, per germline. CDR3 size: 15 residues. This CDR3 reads CASSRTGISYNEQFF. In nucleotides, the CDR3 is TGTGCCAGCAGCAGGACAGGGATCTCCTACAATGAGCAGTTCTTC.

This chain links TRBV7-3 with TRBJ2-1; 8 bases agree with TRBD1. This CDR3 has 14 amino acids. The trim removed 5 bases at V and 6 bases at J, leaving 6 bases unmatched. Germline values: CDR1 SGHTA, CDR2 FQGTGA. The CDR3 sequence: CASSQGQGSNEQFF. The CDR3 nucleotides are TGTGCCAGCAGCCAAGGACAGGGTAGCAATGAGCAGTTCTTC.

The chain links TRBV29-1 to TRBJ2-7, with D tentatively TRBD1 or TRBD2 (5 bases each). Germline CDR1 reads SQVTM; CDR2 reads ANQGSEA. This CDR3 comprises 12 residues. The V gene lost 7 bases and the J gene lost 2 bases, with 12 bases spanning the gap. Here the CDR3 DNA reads TGCAGCGCCGGGACGGGGCCCTACGAGCAGTACTTC. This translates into CSAGTGPYEQYF.

The CDR3 DNA follows: TGTGCCAGCAGCCAAGACTATCTAGCGTACAATGAGCAGTTCTTC. It is translated as CASSQDYLAYNEQFF. The V call is TRBV7-3, the J call TRBJ2-1, with a tentative D call TRBD2 (6 bases). This CDR3 has 15 residues. Germline V gene lookup returns CDR1 SGHTA and CDR2 FQGTGA. With 5 bases removed from V and 4 bases from J, the gap between germline ends came to 15 bases.

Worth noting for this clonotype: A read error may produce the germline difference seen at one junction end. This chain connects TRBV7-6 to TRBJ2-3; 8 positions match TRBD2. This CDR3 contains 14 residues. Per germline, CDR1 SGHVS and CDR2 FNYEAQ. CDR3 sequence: CASSLAGNTDTQYF. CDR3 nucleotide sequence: TGTGCTAGCAGCTTAGCGGGAAACACAGATACGCAGTATTTT.

The CDR3 reads CASNLDRGDGYTF. CDR3 DNA: TGTGCCAGCAACCTGGACAGGGGGGATGGCTACACCTTC. The gene calls are TRBV5-4 and TRBJ1-2; 10 nucleotides align to TRBD1. Germline V lookup: CDR1 SGHNT, CDR2 YYREEE (reference sequence). Germline trimming cut 6 bases from V and 6 bases from J; bases unmatched to any gene: 5. The CDR3 sequence is 13 residues long.

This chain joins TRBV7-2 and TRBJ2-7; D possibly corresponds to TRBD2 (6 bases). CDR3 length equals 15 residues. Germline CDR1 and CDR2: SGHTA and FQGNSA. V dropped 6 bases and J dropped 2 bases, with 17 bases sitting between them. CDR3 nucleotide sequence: TGTGCCAGCAGTTCCCTAGCGAAGTTCCCCTACGAGCAGTACTTC. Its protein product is CASSSLAKFPYEQYF.

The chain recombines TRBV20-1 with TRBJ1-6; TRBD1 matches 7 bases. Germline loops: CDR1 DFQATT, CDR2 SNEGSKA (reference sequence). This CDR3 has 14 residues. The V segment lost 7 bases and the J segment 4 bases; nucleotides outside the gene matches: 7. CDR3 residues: CSGNGTAYNSPLHF. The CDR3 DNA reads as TGCAGTGGGAACGGGACAGCGTATAATTCACCCCTCCACTTT.

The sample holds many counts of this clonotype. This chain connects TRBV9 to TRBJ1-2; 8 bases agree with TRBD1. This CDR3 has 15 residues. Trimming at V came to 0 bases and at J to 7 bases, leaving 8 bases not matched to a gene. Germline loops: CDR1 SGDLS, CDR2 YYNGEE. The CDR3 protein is CASSVGGQAPGGYTF. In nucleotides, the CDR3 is TGTGCCAGCAGCGTAGGGGGACAGGCCCCTGGTGGCTACACCTTC.

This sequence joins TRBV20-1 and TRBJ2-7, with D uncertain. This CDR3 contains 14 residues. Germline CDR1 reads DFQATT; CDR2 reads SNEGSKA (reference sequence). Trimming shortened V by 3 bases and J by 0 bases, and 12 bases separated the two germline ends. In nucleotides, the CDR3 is TGCAGTGCTAGGGAGATTGAGGACTCCTACGAGCAGTACTTC. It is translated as CSAREIEDSYEQYF.

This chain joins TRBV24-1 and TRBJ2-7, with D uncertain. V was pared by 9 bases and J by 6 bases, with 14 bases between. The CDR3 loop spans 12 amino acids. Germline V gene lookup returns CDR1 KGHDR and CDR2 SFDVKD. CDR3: CATSRDGGEQYF. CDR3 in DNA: TGTGCCACCTCACGCGACGGTGGCGAGCAGTACTTC.

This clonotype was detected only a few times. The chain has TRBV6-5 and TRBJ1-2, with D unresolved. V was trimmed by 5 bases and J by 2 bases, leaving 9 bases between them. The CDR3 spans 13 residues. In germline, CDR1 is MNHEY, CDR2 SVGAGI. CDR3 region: CASSERVNYGYTF. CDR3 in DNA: TGTGCCAGCAGTGAACGAGTGAACTATGGCTACACCTTC.

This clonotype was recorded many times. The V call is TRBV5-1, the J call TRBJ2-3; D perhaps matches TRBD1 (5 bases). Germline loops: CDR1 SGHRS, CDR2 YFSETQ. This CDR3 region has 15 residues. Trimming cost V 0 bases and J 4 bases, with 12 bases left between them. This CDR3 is CASSLGTGPSDTQYF. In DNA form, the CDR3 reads TGCGCCAGCAGCTTGGGTACAGGTCCCTCAGATACGCAGTATTTT.

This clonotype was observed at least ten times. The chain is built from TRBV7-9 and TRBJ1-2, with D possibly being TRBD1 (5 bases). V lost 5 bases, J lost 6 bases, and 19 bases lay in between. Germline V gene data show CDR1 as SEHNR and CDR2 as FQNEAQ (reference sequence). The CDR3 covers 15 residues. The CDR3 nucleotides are TGTGCCAGCAGCCCTAACACGAGGGGAGTTCATGGCTACACCTTC. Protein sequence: CASSPNTRGVHGYTF.